This TCR beta chain was profiled in a study of T cells expressing NK-cell markers. TCRdb reprocessed the 5' RACE reads; each CDR3 protein has one entry and no DNA is given. Recorded for this sample: 130,000 to 150,000 distinct CDR3 sequences. This CDR3 spans 16 amino acids. The germline CDR1 and CDR2 sequences are SGHVS and FQNEAQ. This sequence was found in a man in his late teens or twenties in good health. This chain links TRBV7-8 with TRBJ2-3. The material sequenced was blood T cells: a sorted CD56 or NKG2C T cell subset, CD4+ or CD8+ T cells, or bulk PBMC T cells (not recorded which). CDR3 protein: CASSLESGSSTDTQYF.